This T cell receptor (beta chain) was recorded in a study of shared clonotypes between healthy human individuals. Germline V lookup: CDR1 SGHVS, CDR2 FQNEAQ. V dropped 1 base and J dropped 7 bases, with 7 bases sitting between them. The CDR3 runs 12 residues. Caucasian adults residing in Nashville, Tennessee made up all the donors. Study processing details: Filtering differed since immunoSEQ provided only junctions, with no quality scores. Here immunoSEQ multiplex PCR was the method, and the copy in TCRdb shows in-frame clones only, minus some. V and J calls and clone size are copied from that table; D and trimming were computed from the DNA. Among hundreds of thousands of clones listed, 96% were seen once.

The sample comprised naive CD4+ T cells sorted from blood. As for subset: CD45RA+ positively selected. The rearrangement links TRBV7-8 to TRBJ1-2, with a tentative D call TRBD1 (5 bases). This TCR was sampled from a woman aged 25 to 39 in good health. CDR3 nucleotides: TGTGCCAGCAGCTTAGTAGGGGCTGGCTACACCTTC. Translating it yields CASSLVGAGYTF.